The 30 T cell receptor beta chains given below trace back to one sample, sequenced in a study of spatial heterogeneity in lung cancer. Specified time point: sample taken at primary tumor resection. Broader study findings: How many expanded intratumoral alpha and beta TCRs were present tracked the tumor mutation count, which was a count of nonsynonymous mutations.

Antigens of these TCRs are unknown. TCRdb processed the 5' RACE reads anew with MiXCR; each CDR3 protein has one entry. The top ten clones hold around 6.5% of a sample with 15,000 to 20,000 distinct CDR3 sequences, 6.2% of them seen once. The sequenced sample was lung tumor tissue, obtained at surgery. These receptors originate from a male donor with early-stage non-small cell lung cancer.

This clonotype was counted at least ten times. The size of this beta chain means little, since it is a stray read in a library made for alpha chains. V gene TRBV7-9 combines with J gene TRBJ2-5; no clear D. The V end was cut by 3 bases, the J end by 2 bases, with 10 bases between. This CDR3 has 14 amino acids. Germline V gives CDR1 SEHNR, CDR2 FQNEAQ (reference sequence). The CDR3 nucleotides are TGTGCCAGCAGCTTTCACCCCCAGCAAGAGACCCAGTACTTC. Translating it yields CASSFHPQQETQYF.

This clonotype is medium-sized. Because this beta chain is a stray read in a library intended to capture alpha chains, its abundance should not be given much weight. The CDR3 DNA is TGTGCCAGCAGAAACAACAGGGAGACCCAGTACTTC. Protein sequence: CASRNNRETQYF. The rearrangement joins TRBV6-5 to TRBJ2-5, with D tentatively TRBD1 (5 bases). Deletions cut 6 bases from V and 5 bases from J, with 10 bases between. The CDR3 has 12 amino acids. Germline-derived CDR1 and CDR2 are MNHEY and SVGAGI.

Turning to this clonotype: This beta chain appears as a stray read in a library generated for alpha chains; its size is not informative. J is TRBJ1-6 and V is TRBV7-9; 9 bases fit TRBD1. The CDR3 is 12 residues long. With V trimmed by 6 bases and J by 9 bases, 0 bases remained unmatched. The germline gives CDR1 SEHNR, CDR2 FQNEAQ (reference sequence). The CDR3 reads CASRDRGSPLHF. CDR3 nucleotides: TGTGCCAGCAGGGACAGGGGTTCACCCCTCCACTTT. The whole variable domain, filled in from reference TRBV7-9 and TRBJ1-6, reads DTGVSQNPRHKITKRGQNVTFRCDPISEHNRLYWYRQTLGQGPEFLTYFQNEAQLEKSRLLSDRFSAERPKGSFSTLEIQRTEQGDSAMYLCASRDRGSPLHFGNGTRLTVT.

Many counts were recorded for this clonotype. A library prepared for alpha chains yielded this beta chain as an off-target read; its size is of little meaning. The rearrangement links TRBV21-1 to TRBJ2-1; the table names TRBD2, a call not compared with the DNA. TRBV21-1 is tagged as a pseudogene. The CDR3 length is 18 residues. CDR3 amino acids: CASSKVGGSGSSYNEQFF. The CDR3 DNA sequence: TGTGCCAGCAGCAAAGTCGGGGGTAGCGGGAGCTCCTACAATGAGCAGTTCTTC.

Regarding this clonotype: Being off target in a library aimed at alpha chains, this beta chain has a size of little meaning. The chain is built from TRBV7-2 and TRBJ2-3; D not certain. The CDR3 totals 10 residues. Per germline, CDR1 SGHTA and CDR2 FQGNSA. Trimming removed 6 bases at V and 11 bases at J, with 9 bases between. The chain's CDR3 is CASRYDGQYF. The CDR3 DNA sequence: TGTGCCAGCAGATATGATGGGCAGTATTTT.

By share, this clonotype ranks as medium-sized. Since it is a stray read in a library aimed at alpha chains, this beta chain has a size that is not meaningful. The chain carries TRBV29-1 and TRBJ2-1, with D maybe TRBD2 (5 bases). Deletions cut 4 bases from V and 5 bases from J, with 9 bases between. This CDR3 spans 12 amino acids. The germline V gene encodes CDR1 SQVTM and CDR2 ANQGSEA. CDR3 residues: CSVASSHNEQFF. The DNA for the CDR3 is TGCAGCGTTGCTAGCAGCCACAATGAGCAGTTCTTC.

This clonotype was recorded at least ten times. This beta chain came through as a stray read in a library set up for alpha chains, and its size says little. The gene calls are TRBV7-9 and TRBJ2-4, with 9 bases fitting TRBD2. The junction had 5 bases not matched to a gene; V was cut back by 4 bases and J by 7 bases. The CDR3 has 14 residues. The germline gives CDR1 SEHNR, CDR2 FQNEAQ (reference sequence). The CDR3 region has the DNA TGTGCCAGCAGCTATAGCGGGAGTGACAACATTCAGTACTTC. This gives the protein CASSYSGSDNIQYF.

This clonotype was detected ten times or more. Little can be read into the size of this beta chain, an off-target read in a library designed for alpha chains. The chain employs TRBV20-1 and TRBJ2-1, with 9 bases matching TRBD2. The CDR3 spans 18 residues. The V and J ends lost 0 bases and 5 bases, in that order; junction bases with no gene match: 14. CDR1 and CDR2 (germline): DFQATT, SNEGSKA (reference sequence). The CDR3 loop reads CSARDSYIGTSINNEQFF. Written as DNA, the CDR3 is TGCAGTGCTAGAGATTCATATATCGGGACTAGCATCAACAATGAGCAGTTCTTC.

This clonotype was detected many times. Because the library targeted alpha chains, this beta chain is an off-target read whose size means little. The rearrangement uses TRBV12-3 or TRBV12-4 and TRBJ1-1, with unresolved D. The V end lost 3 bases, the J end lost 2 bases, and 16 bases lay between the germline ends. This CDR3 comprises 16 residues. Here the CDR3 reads CASSFGRVRSNTEAFF. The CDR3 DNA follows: TGTGCCAGCAGTTTCGGAAGGGTAAGAAGTAACACTGAAGCTTTCTTT.

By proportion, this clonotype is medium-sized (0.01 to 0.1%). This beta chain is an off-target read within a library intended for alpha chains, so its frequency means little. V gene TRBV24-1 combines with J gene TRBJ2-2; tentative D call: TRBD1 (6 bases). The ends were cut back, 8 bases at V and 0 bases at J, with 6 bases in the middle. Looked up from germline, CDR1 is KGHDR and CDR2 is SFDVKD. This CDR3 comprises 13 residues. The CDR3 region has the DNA TGTGCCACCACAGGGGCGAACACCGGGGAGCTGTTTTTT. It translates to CATTGANTGELFF.

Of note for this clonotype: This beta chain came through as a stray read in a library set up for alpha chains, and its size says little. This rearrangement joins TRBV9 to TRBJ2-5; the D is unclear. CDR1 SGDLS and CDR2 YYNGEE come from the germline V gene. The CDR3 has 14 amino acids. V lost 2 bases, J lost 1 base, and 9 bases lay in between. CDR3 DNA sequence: TGTGCCAGCAGCGTTATGACAACCCAAGAGACCCAGTACTTC. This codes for CASSVMTTQETQYF.

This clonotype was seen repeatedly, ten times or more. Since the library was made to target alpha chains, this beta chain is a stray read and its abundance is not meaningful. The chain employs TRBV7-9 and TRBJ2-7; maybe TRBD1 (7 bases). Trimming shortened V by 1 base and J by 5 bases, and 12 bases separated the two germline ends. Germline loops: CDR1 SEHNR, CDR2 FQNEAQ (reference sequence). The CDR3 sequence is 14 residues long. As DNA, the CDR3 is TGTGCCAGCAGCTTAGGCCAGGGGGGCCACGAGCAGTACTTC. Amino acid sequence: CASSLGQGGHEQYF. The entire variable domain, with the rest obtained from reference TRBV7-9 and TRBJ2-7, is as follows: DTGVSQNPRHKITKRGQNVTFRCDPISEHNRLYWYRQTLGQGPEFLTYFQNEAQLEKSRLLSDRFSAERPKGSFSTLEIQRTEQGDSAMYLCASSLGQGGHEQYFGPGTRLTVT.

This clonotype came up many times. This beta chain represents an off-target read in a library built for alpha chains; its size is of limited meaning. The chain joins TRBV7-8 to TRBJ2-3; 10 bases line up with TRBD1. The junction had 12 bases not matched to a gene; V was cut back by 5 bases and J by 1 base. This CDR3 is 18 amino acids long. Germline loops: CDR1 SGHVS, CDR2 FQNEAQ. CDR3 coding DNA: TGTGCCAGCAGCATTTATCCCTGGGGGACAGGGGGCACAGATACGCAGTATTTT. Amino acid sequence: CASSIYPWGTGGTDTQYF.

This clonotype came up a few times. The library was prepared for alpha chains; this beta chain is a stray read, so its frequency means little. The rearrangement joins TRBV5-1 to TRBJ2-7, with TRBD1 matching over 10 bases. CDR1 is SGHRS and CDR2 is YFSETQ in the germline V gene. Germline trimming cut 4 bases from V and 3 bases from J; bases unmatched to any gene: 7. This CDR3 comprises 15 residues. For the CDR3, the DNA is TGCGCCAGCAGCCCTGGGACAGGGGACGACTACGAGCAGTACTTC. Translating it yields CASSPGTGDDYEQYF.

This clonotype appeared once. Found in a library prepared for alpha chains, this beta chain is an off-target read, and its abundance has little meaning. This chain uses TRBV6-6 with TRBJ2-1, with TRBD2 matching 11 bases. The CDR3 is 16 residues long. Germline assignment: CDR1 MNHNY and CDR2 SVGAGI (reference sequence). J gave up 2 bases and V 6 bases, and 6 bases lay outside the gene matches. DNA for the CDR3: TGTGCCAGCAGCCCGACTAGCGGGATCCCCTACAATGAGCAGTTCTTC. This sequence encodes CASSPTSGIPYNEQFF.

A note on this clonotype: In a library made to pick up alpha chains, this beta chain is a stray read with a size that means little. Here the CDR3 reads CASSLLHYGYTF. The CDR3 nucleotides are TGTGCCAGCAGTTTACTTCACTATGGCTACACCTTC. The chain carries TRBV28 and TRBJ1-2; unclear D gene. From germline, CDR1 is MDHEN and CDR2 SYDVKM. Deletions cut 2 bases from V and 3 bases from J, with 4 bases between. The CDR3 is 12 residues long.

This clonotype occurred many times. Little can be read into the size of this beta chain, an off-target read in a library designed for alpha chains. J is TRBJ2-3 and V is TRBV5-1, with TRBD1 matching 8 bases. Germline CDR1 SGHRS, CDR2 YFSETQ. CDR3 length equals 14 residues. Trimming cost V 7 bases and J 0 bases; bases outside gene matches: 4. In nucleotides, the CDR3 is TGCGCCAGCGGGGGGACAGGAAGCACAGATACGCAGTATTTT. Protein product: CASGGTGSTDTQYF.

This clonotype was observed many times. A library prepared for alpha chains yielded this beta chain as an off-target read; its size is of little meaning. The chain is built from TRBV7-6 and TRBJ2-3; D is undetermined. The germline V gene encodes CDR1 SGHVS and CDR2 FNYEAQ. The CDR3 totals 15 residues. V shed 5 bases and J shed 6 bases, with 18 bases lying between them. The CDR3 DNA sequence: TGTGCCAGCAGCGCCGATAATACAAAAGGGGATACGCAGTATTTT. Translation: CASSADNTKGDTQYF. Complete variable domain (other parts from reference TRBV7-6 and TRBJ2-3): GAGVSQSPRYKVTKRGQDVALRCDPISGHVSLYWYRQALGQGPEFLTYFNYEAQQDKSGLPNDRFSAERPEGSISTLTIQRTEQRDSAMYRCASSADNTKGDTQYFGPGTRLTVL.

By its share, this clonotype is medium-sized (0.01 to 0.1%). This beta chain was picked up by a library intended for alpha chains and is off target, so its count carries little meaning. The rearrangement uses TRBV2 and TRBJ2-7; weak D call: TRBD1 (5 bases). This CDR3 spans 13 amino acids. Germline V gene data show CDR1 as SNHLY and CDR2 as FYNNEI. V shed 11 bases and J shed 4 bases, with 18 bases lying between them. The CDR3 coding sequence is TGTGCCTCATCCCAAGGGGCGAGATACGAGCAGTACTTC. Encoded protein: CASSQGARYEQYF.

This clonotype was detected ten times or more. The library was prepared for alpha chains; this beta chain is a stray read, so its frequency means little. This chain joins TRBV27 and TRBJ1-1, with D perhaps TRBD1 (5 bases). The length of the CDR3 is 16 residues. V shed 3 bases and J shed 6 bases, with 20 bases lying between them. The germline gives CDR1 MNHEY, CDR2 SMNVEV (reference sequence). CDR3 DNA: TGTGCCAGCAGTTTCAGTCGGCGGGGGGGTTTGGCTGAAGCTTTCTTT. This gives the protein CASSFSRRGGLAEAFF.

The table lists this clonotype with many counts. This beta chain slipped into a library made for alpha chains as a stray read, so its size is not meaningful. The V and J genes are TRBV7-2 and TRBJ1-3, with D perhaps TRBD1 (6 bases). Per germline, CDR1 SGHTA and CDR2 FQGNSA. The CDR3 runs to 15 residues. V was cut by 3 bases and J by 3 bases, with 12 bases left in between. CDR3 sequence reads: CASSFTGTGGNTIYF. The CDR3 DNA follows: TGTGCCAGCAGCTTCACAGGGACTGGTGGAAACACCATATATTTT.

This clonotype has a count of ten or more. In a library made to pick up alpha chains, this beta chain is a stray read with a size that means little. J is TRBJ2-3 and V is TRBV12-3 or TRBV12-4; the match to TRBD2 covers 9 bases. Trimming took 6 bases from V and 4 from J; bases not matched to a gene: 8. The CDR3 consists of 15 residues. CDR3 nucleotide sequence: TGTGCCAGCAGCCCTAGCGGGGCGCACGCAGATACGCAGTATTTT. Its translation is CASSPSGAHADTQYF.

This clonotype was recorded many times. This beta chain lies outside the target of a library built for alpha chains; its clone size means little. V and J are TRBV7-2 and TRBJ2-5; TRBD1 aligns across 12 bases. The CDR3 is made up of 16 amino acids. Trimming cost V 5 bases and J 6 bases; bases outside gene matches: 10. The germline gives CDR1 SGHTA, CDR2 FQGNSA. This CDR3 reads CASSPTGTGGKKTQYF. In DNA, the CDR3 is TGTGCCAGCAGCCCCACCGGGACAGGGGGCAAGAAGACCCAGTACTTC. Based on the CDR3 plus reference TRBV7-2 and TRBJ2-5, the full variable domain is GAGVSQSPSNKVTEKGKDVELRCDPISGHTALYWYRQSLGQGLEFLIYFQGNSAPDKSGLPSDRFSAERTGGSVSTLTIQRTQQEDSAVYLCASSPTGTGGKKTQYFGPGTRLLVL.

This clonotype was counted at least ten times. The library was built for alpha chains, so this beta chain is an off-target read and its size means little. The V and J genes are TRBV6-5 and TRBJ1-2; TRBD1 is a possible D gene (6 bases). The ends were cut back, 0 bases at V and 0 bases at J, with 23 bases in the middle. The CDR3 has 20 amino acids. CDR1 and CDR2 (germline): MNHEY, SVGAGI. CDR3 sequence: CASSYSNGRVQGQSNYGYTF. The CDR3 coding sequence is TGTGCCAGCAGTTACTCGAATGGGAGGGTCCAGGGGCAATCTAACTATGGCTACACCTTC.

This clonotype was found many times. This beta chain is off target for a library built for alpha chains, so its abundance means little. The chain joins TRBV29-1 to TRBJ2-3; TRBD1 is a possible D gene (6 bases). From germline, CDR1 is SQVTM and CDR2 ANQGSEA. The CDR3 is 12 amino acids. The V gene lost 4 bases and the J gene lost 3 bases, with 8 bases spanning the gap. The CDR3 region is CSVGQGTDTQYF. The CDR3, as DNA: TGCAGCGTTGGGCAGGGGACAGATACGCAGTATTTT.

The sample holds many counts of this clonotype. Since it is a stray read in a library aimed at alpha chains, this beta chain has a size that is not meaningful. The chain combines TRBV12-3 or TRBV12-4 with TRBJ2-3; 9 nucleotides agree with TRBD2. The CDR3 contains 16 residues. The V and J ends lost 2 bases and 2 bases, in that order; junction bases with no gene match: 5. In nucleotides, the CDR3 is TGTGCCAGCAGTTTAAGGCTAGCGGGGACCACAGATACGCAGTATTTT. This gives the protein CASSLRLAGTTDTQYF.

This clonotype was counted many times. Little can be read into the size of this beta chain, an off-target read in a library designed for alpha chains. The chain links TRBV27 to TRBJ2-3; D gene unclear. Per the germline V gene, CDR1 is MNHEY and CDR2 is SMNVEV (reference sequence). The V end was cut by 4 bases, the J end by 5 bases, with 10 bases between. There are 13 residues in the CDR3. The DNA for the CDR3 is TGTGCCAGCAGTTCCCACTCAGAAGATACGCAGTATTTT. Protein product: CASSSHSEDTQYF.

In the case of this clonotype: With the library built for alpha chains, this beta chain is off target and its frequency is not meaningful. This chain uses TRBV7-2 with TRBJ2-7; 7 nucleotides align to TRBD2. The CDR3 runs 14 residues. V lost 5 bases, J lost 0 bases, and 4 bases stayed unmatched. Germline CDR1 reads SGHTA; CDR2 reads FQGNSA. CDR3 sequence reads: CASSPVAGSYEQYF. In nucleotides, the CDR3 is TGTGCCAGCAGCCCCGTAGCGGGCTCCTACGAGCAGTACTTC.

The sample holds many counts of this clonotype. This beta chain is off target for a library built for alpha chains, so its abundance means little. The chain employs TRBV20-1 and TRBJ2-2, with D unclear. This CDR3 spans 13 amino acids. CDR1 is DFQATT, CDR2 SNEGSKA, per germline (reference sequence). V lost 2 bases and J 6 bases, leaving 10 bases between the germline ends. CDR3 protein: CSARSQAAGELFF. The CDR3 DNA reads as TGCAGTGCTAGAAGTCAGGCAGCCGGGGAGCTGTTTTTT.

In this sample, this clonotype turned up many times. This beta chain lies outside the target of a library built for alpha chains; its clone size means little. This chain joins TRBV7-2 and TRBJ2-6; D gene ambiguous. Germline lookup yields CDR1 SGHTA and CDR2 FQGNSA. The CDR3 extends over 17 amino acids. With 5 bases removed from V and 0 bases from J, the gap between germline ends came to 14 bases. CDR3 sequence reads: CASSPGGTSSGANVLTF. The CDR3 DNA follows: TGTGCCAGCAGCCCCGGCGGCACCAGCTCTGGGGCCAACGTCCTGACTTTC.